The present T cell receptor beta chain was sequenced within a study of tumor and adjacent non-tumor tissue in lung cancer. For the study at large: Histology: 12 adenocarcinoma, a couple of squamous cell carcinoma, 1 small cell lung cancer.

Overall study results and limits: In normal lung, the top 100 clones were significantly more dominant than in tumor.

For this clonotype: Its antigen is unidentified. A much larger clone sits a single nucleotide away, making a read error possible.

The germline V gene encodes CDR1 MDHEN and CDR2 SYDVKM. Trimming took off 5 bases at V and 3 bases at J, with 16 bases between the two ends. The CDR3 is made up of 16 amino acids. The template was RNA from unsorted bulk tissue. Newly diagnosed lung cancer patients had thoracic surgery in China, August–November 2014, without prior chemotherapy. Three rounds of nested PCR, following a modified ARM-PCR protocol, produced the TCRbeta library. TCRdb re-derived calls from the multiplex PCR reads in MiXCR, one entry per CDR3 protein. Here the sample spans about 93,000 distinct CDR3 sequences, about 66% being singletons.

The sequence derives from a man in his 60s with non-small cell lung cancer. V is TRBV28 and J is TRBJ2-2; D might be TRBD1 (5 bases). The material sequenced was lung tumor tissue. The CDR3 sequence is CASSPTHDSYTGELFF. The DNA of the CDR3 is TGTGCCAGCAGTCCGACTCATGACAGTTACACCGGGGAGCTGTTTTTT.